A selection of T cell receptor beta chains follows, all from one sample in a study of neoadjuvant anti-PD-1 for oral cavity cancer. Assay: immunoSEQ multiplex PCR; the TCRdb copy retains only in-frame clones and omits some. The sample has fewer than 20,000 clones; 55% to 75% are singletons. Sample: PBMCs, taken before nivolumab (anti-PD-1) treatment. These receptors originate from a person aged 35-79 years with oral cavity squamous cell carcinoma. Each CDR3 is given with its conserved first and last residue. A D gene is named only where the DNA matches it firmly. For some rows the clone size is stated as once, few or many, or as a class when expanded; others skip it.

J gene	V gene	clone size	D gene	CDR3 length	CDR3 protein	CDR3 DNA
TRBJ2-5	TRBV11-3	-	-	13	CASRRQWEETQYF	TGTGCCAGTCGCAGGCAGTGGGAAGAGACCCAGTACTTC
TRBJ2-1	TRBV7-8	-	TRBD1	15	CASSTWTGARGEQFF	TGTGCCAGCAGCACATGGACAGGGGCCAGGGGTGAGCAGTTCTTC
TRBJ2-2	TRBV5-5	-	TRBD1	15	CASSPGTGDTGELFF	TGTGCCAGCAGCCCGGGGACAGGGGACACCGGGGAGCTGTTTTTT
TRBJ2-1	TRBV7-8	-	-	15	CASSLSRISYNEQFF	TGTGCCAGCAGTCTTAGCCGTATCTCCTACAATGAGCAGTTCTTC
TRBJ2-1	TRBV27	-	-	14	CASGVLSAYNEQFF	TGTGCCAGCGGGGTTCTATCGGCATACAATGAGCAGTTCTTC
TRBJ1-1	TRBV7-8	-	TRBD1	15	CASSKRTGGSTEAFF	TGTGCCAGCAGCAAAAGGACAGGGGGAAGTACTGAAGCTTTCTTT
TRBJ2-2	TRBV5-4	-	-	15	CASSLVGGGTGELFF	TGTGCCAGCAGCTTGGTTGGGGGCGGCACCGGGGAGCTGTTTTTT
TRBJ2-1	TRBV28	-	TRBD2	14	CASMRASGMMQQFF	TGTGCCAGCATGCGGGCTAGCGGGATGATGCAGCAGTTCTTC
TRBJ2-5	TRBV7-3	-	-	14	CASSPSSWGETQYF	TGTGCCAGCAGCCCGTCGTCCTGGGGGGAGACCCAGTACTTC
TRBJ1-4	TRBV15	-	-	15	CATSSRADVNEKLFF	TGTGCCACCAGCAGCCGGGCAGATGTAAATGAAAAACTGTTTTTT
TRBJ1-2	TRBV28	once	-	14	CASSSQGGNYGYTF	TGTGCCAGCAGTTCTCAGGGTGGGAACTATGGCTACACCTTC
TRBJ2-5	TRBV7-3	-	-	13	CASSLEAQETQYF	TGTGCCAGCAGCTTGGAGGCCCAAGAGACCCAGTACTTC
TRBJ1-5	TRBV6-5	-	-	13	CASSRPLGEAQHF	TGTGCCAGCAGCCGTCCCCTGGGCGAGGCGCAGCATTTT
TRBJ1-1	TRBV6-1	-	-	14	CASSEALEAGEAFF	TGTGCCAGCAGTGAAGCGCTCGAGGCTGGTGAAGCTTTCTTT
TRBJ2-5	TRBV7-2	few	-	13	CASSPAFRETQYF	TGTGCCAGCAGCCCCGCCTTCAGAGAGACCCAGTACTTC
TRBJ2-1	TRBV5-1	-	TRBD2	14	CASSGASGGNEQFF	TGCGCCAGCAGCGGGGCTAGCGGAGGCAATGAGCAGTTCTTC
TRBJ2-6	TRBV7-9	-	TRBD1	15	CASRPTGAGANVLTF	TGTGCCAGCAGACCTACAGGGGCAGGGGCCAACGTCCTGACTTTC
TRBJ2-1	TRBV6-1	-	-	14	CAIRAQRASDEQFF	TGTGCCATCAGGGCTCAACGGGCTTCGGATGAGCAGTTCTTC
TRBJ1-5	TRBV5-1	-	TRBD1	16	CASSPTGQGGNQPQHF	TGCGCCAGCAGCCCGACCGGACAGGGTGGAAATCAGCCCCAGCATTTT
TRBJ1-5	TRBV6-1	-	-	18	CASSEALTFRGGNQPQHF	TGTGCCAGCAGTGAAGCGCTAACTTTCCGGGGAGGCAATCAGCCCCAGCATTTT
TRBJ1-1	TRBV5-1	-	-	15	CASSLLTGYGAEAFF	TGCGCCAGCAGCTTACTAACAGGGTATGGGGCTGAAGCTTTCTTT
TRBJ2-2	TRBV29-1	-	-	14	CSVGAAANTGELFF	TGCAGCGTTGGGGCCGCCGCGAACACCGGGGAGCTGTTTTTT